This T cell receptor (beta chain) was profiled in a study of shared clonotypes between healthy human individuals. Study-wide findings and caveats: Enrolling few donors narrowed the genetic and exposure-history diversity that was represented.

In regard to this clone: What it binds is not known.

Libraries were prepared by immunoSEQ multiplex PCR; TCRdb keeps only in-frame clonotypes and omits some of them. This sample has hundreds of thousands of clones, with around three quarters found just once. CDR1 is SGHVS, CDR2 FQNEAQ, per germline. The V and J ends lost 5 bases and 5 bases respectively, with 21 bases between them. This CDR3 is built from 16 residues. The sample consisted of PBMCs. The TCR comes from a woman aged 40 to 50 in good health. Some clones in this sample may be carry-over from other donors' samples. The chain combines TRBV7-8 with TRBJ2-5; D call uncertain. The CDR3 coding sequence is TGTGCCAGCAGCCCCGCGACCCCTTTGACGATTGAGACCCAGTACTTC. It encodes CASSPATPLTIETQYF. Full variable domain (outside the CDR3, taken from reference TRBV7-8 and TRBJ2-5): GAGVSQSPRYKVAKRGQDVALRCDPISGHVSLFWYQQALGQGPEFLTYFQNEAQLDKSGLPSDRFFAERPEGSVSTLKIQRTQQEDSAVYLCASSPATPLTIETQYFGPGTRLLVL.